This T cell receptor beta chain was sequenced in a study of cytomegalovirus exposure and HLA in healthy donors. Overall study context: In an earlier analysis, 95 million to 140 million unique TCR beta sequences were found from about 180 million T cells. Study-level results: DRB1 had the most TCR associations and HLA-C the fewest, a later analysis found, with rates varying by HLA locus. About 87% or about 30% of the time was how often most TCR beta V segments were productive, according to an earlier analysis.

The PCR used 60 Vbeta and 13 Jbeta primers. This table comes from immunoSEQ multiplex PCR, and its TCRdb copy is limited to in-frame clones, with some not included. The table has 90,000 to 120,000 clones, more than 75% seen once. V lost 7 bases and J 3 bases, leaving 9 bases between the germline ends. CDR1 LNHDA and CDR2 SQIVND come from the germline V gene (reference sequence). CDR3 length: 12 amino acids. Regarding this clone: What it recognizes is unknown.

At the time of sampling, donors were nominally healthy, though unrecorded immune exposures were likely. The receptor was isolated from a woman aged 45-65 years in good health and CMV-seropositive. Sequenced input: PBMCs. The chain carries TRBV19 and TRBJ1-1; unclear D gene. The CDR3: CASNWGDTEAFF. CDR3 nucleotide sequence: TGTGCCAGTAACTGGGGAGACACTGAAGCTTTCTTT. The full variable domain, in which reference TRBV19 and TRBJ1-1 provide the parts outside the CDR3, is DGGITQSPKYLFRKEGQNVTLSCEQNLNHDAMYWYRQDPGQGLRLIYYSQIVNDFQKGDIAEGYSVSREKKESFPLTVTSAQKNPTAFYLCASNWGDTEAFFGQGTRLTVV.